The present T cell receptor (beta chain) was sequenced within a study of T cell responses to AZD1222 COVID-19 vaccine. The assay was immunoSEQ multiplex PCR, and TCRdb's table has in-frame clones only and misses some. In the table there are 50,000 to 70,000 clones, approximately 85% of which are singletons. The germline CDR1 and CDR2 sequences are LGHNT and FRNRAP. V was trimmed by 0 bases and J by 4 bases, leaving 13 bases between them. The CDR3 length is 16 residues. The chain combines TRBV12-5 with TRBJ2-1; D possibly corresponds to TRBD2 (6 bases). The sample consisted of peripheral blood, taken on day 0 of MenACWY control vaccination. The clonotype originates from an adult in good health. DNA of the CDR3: TGTGCTAGTGGTTTGGTACCCCGGGGAGGTTACAATGAGCAGTTCTTC. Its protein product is CASGLVPRGGYNEQFF.